Reported below is one T cell receptor (beta chain). CDR1 is MNHEY and CDR2 is SVGAGI in the germline V gene. The trim removed 2 bases at V and 6 bases at J, leaving 5 bases unmatched. This CDR3 is built from 16 residues. The sample comes from a study of blood T cell repertoires in COVID-19. Overall study context: Donors in the United States, Italy and Spain gave samples during acute or convalescent COVID-19. PBMCs, B-cell-depleted T cells, or T cells provided the cDNA or gDNA that made up the material.

As originally analysed: Estimated nucleated cell counts came from reference gene primer amplification. The table came from immunoSEQ multiplex PCR; TCRdb's copy has only in-frame clones and leaves some out. V and J calls and clone size come straight from that table; D and trimming were deduced from the DNA. This table holds 200,000 or so clones, 82% found once. This sequence originates from a human donor with acute or convalescent COVID-19. The donor label of this sample is uncertain. The sequencing input was peripheral blood. The V call is TRBV6-5, the J call TRBJ2-1; 12 nucleotides align to TRBD2. The CDR3 DNA reads as TGTGCCAGCAGTTACGCGGGACTAGCGGGTTTCAATGAGCAGTTCTTC. Protein product: CASSYAGLAGFNEQFF.